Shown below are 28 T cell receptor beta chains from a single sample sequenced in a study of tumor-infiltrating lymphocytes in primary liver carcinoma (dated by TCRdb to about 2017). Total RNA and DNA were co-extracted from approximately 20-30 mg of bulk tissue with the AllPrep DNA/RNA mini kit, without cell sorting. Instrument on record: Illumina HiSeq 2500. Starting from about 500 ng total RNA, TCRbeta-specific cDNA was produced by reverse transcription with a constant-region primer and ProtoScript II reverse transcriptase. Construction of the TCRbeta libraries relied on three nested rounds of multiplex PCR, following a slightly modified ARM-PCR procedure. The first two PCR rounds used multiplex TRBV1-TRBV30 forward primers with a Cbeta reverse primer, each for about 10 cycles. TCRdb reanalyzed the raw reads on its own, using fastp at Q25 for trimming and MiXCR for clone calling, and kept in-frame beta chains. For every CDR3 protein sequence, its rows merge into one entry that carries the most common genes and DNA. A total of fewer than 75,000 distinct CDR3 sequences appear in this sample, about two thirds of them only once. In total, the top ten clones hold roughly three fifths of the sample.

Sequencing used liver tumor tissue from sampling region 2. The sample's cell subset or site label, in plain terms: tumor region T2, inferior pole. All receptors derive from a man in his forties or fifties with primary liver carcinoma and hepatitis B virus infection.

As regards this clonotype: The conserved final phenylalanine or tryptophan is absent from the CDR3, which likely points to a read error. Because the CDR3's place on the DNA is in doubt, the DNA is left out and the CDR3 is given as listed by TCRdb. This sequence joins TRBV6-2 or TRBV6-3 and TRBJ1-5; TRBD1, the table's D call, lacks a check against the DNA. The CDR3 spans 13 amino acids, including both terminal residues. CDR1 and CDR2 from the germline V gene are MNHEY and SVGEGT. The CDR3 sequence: CASCFPQGRTQHS.

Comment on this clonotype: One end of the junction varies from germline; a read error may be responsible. The chain's CDR3 is CAIMGTGGGNTGELFF. In DNA form, the CDR3 reads TGTGCCATCATGGGGACAGGAGGTGGGAACACCGGGGAGCTGTTTTTC. This chain links TRBV10-3 with TRBJ2-2, with TRBD1 matching 8 bases. CDR1 and CDR2 (germline): ENHRY, SYGVKD. The CDR3 extends over 16 amino acids.

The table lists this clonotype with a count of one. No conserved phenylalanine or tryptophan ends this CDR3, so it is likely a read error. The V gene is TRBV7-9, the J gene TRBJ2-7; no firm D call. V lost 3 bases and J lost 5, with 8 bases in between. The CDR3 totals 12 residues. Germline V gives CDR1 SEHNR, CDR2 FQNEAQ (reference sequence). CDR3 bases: TGTGCCAGCAGCTTTCTTGAGGACGAGCAGTACCTC. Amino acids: CASSFLEDEQYL.

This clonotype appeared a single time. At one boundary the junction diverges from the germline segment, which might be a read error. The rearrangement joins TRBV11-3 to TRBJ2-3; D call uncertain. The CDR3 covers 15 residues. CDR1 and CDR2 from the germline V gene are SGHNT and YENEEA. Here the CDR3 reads CASSLESGRTDTQCF. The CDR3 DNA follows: TGTGCCAGTAGCTTAGAATCCGGGCGCACAGATACGCAGTGTTTT.

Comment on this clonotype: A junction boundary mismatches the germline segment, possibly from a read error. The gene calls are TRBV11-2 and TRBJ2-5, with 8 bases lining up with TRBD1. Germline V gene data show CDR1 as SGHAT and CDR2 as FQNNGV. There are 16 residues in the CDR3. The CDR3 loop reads CASSLTPGGSGETQYF. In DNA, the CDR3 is TGTGCTAGCAGCCTAACACCAGGGGGCTCGGGGGAGACCCAGTACTTC. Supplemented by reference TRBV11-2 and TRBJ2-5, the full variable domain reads EAGVAQSPRYKIIEKRQSVAFWCNPISGHATLYWYQQILGQGPKLLIQFQNNGVVDDSQLPKDRFSAERLKGVDSTLKIQPAKLEDSAVYLCASSLTPGGSGETQYFGPGTRLLVL.

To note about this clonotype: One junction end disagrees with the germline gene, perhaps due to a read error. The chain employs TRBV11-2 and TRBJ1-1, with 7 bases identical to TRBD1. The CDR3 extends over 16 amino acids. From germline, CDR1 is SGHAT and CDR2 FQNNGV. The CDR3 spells CTSSASRGLVNTEAFF. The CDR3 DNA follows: TGTACCAGCAGCGCATCCAGGGGGTTGGTAAACACTGAAGCTTTCTTT.

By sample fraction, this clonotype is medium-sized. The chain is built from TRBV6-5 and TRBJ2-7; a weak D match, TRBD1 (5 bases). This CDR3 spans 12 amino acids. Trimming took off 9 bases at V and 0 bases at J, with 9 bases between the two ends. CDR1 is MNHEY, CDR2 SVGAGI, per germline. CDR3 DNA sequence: TGTGCCAGTGGACACTTCTCCTACGAGCAGTACTTC. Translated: CASGHFSYEQYF.

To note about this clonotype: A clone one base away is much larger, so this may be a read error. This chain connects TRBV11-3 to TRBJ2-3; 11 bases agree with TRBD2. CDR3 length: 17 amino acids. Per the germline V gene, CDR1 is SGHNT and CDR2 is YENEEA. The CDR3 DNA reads TGTGCCAGCAGCTTAGGGGTAACTAGCGGGAGCATAGATACGCAGTATTTT. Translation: CASSLGVTSGSIDTQYF.

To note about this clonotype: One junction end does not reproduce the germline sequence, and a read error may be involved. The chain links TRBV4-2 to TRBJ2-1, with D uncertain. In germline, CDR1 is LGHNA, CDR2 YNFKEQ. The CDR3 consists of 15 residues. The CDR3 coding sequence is TGTGCCAGCAGCCGTGTTAGTTTCTCCGGCAATGAGCACTTCTTC. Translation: CASSRVSFSGNEHFF.

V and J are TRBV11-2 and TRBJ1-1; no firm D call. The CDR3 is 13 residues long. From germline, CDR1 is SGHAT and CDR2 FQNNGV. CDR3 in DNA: TGTGTCAGTAGCTCTCCAGGCACCACTGAAGCTTTCTTT. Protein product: CVSSSPGTTEAFF. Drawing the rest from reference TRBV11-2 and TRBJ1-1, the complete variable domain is EAGVAQSPRYKIIEKRQSVAFWCNPISGHATLYWYQQILGQGPKLLIQFQNNGVVDDSQLPKDRFSAERLKGVDSTLKIQPAKLEDSAVYLCVSSSPGTTEAFFGQGTRLTVV.

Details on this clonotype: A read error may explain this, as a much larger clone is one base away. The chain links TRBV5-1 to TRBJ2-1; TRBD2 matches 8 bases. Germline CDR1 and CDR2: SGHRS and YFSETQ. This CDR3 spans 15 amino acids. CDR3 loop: CASSWGLVSYNEQVF. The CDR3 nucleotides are TGCGCCAGCAGCTGGGGACTAGTATCCTACAATGAGCAGGTCTTC.

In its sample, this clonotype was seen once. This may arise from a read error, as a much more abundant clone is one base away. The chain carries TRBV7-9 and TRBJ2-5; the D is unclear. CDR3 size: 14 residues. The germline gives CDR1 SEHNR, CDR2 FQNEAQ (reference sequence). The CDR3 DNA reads TGTGTCAGCAGCTCCGGCGCCGCCTTCGAGACCCAGTACTTC. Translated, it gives CVSSSGAAFETQYF.

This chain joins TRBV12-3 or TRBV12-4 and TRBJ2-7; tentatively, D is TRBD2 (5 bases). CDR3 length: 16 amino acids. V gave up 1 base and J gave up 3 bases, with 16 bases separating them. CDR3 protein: CASSLVAGPGLYEQYF. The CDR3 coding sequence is TGTGCCAGCAGTTTAGTCGCGGGTCCCGGTCTCTACGAGCAGTACTTC.

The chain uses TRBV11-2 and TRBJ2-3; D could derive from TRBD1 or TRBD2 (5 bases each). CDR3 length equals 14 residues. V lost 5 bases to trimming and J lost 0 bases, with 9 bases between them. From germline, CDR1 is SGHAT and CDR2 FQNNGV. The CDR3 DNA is TGTGCCAGCAGCCTTCGGGACAGCACAGATACGCAGTATTTT. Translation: CASSLRDSTDTQYF.

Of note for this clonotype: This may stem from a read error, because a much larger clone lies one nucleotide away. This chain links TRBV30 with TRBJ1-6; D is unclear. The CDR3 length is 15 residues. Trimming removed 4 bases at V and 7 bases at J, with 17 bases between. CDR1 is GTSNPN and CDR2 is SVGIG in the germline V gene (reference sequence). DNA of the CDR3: TGTGCCTGGACCTTAACGGGAATTGGAAATTCACCCCTCCACTTT. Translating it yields CAWTLTGIGNSPLHF.

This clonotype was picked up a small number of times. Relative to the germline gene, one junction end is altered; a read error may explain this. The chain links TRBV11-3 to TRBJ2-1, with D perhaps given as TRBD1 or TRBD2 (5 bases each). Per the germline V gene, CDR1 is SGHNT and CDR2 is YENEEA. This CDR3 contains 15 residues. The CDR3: CASSAGAREINEQSF. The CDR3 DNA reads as TGTGCCAGCAGCGCCGGGGCTAGAGAAATTAATGAGCAGTCCTTC. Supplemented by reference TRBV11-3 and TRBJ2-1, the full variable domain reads EAGVVQSPRYKIIEKKQPVAFWCNPISGHNTLYWYLQNLGQGPELLIRYENEEAVDDSQLPKDRFSAERLKGVDSTLKIQPAELGDSAVYLCASSAGAREINEQSFGPGTRLTVL.

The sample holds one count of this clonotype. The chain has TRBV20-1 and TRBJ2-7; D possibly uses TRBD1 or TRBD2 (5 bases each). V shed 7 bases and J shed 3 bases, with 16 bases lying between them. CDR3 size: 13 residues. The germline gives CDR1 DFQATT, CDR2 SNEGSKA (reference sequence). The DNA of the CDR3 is TGCAGTGTCGCCGGGACCTCGGACTACGAGCAGTACTTC. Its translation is CSVAGTSDYEQYF.

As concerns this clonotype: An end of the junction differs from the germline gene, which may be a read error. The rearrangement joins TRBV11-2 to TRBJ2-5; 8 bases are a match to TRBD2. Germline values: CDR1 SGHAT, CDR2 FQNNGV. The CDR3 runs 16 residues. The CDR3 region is CTSNQTPGGGKEIQYF. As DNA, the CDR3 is TGTACCAGCAACCAGACTCCTGGCGGGGGGAAAGAGATCCAGTACTTC.

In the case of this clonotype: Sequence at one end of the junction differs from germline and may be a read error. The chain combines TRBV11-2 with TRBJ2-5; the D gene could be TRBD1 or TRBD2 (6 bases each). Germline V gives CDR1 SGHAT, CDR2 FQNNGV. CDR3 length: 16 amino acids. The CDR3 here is CVSSLTAGDSGETQYF. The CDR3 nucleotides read TGTGTCAGCAGCTTAACAGCAGGGGACTCGGGGGAGACTCAGTACTTC.

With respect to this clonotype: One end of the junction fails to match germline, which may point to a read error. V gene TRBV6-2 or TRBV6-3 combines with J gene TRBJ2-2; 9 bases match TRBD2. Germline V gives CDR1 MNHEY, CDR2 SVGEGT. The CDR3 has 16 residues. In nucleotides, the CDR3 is TGTGCCAGCAGTTATCTAGCGGGGCTGAACGCCGGGGAGCTGTTTTTT. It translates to CASSYLAGLNAGELFF.

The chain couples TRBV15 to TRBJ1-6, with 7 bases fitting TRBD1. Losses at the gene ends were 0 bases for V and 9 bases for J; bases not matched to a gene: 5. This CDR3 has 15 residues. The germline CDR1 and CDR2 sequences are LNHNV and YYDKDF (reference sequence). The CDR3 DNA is TGTGCCACCAGCAGAGAGCAGGGGGGACGTTCACCCCTCCACTTT. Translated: CATSREQGGRSPLHF.

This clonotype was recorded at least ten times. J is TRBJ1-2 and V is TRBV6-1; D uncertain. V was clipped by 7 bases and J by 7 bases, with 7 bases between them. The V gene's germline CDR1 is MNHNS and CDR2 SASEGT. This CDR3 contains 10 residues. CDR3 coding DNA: TGTGCCAGCATAGGGAGTGGCTACACCTTC. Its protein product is CASIGSGYTF.

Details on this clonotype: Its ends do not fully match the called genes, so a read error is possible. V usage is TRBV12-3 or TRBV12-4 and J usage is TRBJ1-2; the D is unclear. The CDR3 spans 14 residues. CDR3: CASSFRVSAYDYIF. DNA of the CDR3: TGTGCCAGCAGTTTTAGGGTTTCAGCCTATGACTACATCTTC.

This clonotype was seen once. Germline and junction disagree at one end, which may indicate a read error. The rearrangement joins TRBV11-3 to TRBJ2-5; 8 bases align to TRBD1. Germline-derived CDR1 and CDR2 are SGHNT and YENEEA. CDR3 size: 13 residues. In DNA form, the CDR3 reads TGTGCCAGCAGGACTACAGGGGGAGAGACCCAGCACTTT. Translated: CASRTTGGETQHF.

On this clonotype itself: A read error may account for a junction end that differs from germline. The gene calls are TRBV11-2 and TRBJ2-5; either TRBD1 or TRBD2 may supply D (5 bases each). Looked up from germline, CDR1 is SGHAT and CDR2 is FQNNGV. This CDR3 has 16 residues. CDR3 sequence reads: CANSLTAGSLGETQYF. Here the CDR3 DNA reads TGTGCCAACAGCTTAACAGCAGGGAGCTTGGGGGAGACCCAGTACTTC.

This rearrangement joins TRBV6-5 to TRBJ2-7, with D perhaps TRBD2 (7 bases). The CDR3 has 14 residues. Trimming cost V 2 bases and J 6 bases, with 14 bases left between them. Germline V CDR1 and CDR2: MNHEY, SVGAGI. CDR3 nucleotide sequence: TGTGCCAGCAGTTACGGGGGGGGCTCGGGCGAGCAGTACTTC. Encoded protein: CASSYGGGSGEQYF.

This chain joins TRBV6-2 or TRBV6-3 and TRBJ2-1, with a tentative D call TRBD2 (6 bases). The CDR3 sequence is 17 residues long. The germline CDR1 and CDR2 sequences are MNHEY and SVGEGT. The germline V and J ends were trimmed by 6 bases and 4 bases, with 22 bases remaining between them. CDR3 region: CASRAGLTGEGYNEQFF. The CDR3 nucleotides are TGTGCCAGCAGGGCAGGTCTCACGGGAGAAGGGTACAATGAGCAGTTCTTC.

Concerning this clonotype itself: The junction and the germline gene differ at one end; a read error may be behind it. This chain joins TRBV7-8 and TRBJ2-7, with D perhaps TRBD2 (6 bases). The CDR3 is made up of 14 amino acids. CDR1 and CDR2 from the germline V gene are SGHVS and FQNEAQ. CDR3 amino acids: CARNDTGTLHEHYF. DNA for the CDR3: TGTGCCAGGAACGATACCGGGACTCTCCACGAGCACTACTTC.